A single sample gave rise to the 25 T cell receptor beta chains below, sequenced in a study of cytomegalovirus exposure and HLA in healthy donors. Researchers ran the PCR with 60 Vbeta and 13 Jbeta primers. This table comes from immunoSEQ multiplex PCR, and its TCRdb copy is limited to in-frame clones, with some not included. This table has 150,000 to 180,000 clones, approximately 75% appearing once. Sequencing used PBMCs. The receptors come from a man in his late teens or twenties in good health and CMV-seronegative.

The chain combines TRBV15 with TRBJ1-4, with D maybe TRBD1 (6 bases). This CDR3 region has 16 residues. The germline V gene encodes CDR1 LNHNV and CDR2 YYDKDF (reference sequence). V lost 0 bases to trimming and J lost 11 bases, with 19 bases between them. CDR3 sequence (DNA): TGTGCCACCAGCAGAGATAACCCGGGGGGGGCGCAGAAACTGTTTTTT. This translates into CATSRDNPGGAQKLFF.

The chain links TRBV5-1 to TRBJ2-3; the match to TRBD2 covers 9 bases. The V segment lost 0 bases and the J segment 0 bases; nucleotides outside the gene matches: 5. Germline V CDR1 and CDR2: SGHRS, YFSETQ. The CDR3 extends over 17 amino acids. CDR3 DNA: TGCGCCAGCAGCTTGGATAGCGGGGGCCATAGCACAGATACGCAGTATTTT. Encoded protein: CASSLDSGGHSTDTQYF. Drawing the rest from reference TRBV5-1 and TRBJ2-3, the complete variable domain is KAGVTQTPRYLIKTRGQQVTLSCSPISGHRSVSWYQQTPGQGLQFLFEYFSETQRNKGNFPGRFSGRQFSNSRSEMNVSTLELGDSALYLCASSLDSGGHSTDTQYFGPGTRLTVL.

This CDR3 is CASSIWTGLNEKLFF. CDR3 bases: TGTGCCAGTAGTATCTGGACAGGCCTTAATGAAAAACTGTTTTTT. The chain recombines TRBV19 with TRBJ1-4; the match to TRBD1 covers 7 bases. After removal of 3 bases from V and 4 bases from J, the junction contained 5 bases not matched to a gene. Germline CDR1 LNHDA, CDR2 SQIVND (reference sequence). CDR3 length: 15 amino acids. The full variable domain, completed using reference TRBV19 and TRBJ1-4, is DGGITQSPKYLFRKEGQNVTLSCEQNLNHDAMYWYRQDPGQGLRLIYYSQIVNDFQKGDIAEGYSVSREKKESFPLTVTSAQKNPTAFYLCASSIWTGLNEKLFFGSGTQLSVL.

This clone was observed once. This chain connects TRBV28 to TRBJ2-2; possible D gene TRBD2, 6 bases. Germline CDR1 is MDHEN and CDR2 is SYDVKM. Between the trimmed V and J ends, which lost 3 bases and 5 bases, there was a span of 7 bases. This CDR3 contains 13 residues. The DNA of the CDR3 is TGTGCCAGCAGTTTCGGGGGAACCGGGGAGCTGTTTTTT. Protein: CASSFGGTGELFF. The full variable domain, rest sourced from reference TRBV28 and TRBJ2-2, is DVKVTQSSRYLVKRTGEKVFLECVQDMDHENMFWYRQDPGLGLRLIYFSYDVKMKEKGDIPEGYSVSREKKERFSLILESASTNQTSMYLCASSFGGTGELFFGEGSRLTVL.

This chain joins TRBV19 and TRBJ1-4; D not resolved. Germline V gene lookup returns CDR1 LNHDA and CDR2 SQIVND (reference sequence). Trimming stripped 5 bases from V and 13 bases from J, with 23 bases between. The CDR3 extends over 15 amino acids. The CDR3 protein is CASSPIPKEFILLFF. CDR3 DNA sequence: TGTGCCAGTAGTCCCATCCCGAAGGAGTTCATCTTACTGTTTTTT.

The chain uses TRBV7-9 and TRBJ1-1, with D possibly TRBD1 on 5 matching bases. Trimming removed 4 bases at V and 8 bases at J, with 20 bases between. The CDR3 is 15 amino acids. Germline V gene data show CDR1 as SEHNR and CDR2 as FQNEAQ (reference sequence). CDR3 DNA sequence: TGTGCCAGCAGCTCGAGGTCAGGGCCGGTAGGCGAAGCTTTCTTT. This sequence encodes CASSSRSGPVGEAFF.

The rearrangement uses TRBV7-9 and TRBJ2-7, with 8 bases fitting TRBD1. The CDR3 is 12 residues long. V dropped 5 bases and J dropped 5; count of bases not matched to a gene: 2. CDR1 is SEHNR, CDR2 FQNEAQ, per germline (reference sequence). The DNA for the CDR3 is TGTGCCAGCAGCCCGGACAGGGACGAGCAGTACTTC. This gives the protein CASSPDRDEQYF.

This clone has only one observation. This CDR3 is CASSELGRTYEQYF. The CDR3 region has the DNA TGTGCCAGCAGTGAATTGGGCAGGACCTACGAGCAGTACTTC. The V and J genes are TRBV25-1 and TRBJ2-7; no clear D gene. Per the germline V gene, CDR1 is MGHDK and CDR2 is SYGVNS. Trimming removed 1 base from V and 2 bases from J, with 9 bases in between. This CDR3 is 14 amino acids long.

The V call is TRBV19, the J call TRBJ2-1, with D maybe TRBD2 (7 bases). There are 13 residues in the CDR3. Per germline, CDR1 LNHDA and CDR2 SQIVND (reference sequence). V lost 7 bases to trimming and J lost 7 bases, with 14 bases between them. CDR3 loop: CASTRRGPNEQFF. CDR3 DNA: TGTGCCAGTACCCGGCGGGGGCCAAATGAGCAGTTCTTC. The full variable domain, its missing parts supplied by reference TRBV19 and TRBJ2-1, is DGGITQSPKYLFRKEGQNVTLSCEQNLNHDAMYWYRQDPGQGLRLIYYSQIVNDFQKGDIAEGYSVSREKKESFPLTVTSAQKNPTAFYLCASTRRGPNEQFFGPGTRLTVL.

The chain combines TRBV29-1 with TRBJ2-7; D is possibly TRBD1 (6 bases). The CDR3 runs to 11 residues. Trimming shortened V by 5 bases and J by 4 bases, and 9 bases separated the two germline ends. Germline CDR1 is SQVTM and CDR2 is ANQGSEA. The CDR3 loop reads CSVQDSYEQYV. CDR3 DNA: TGCAGCGTTCAGGACAGTTACGAGCAGTACGTC.

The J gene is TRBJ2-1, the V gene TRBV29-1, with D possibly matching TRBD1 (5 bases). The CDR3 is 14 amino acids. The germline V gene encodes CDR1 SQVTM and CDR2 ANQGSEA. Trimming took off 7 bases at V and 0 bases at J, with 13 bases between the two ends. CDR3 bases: TGCAGCGCCAAAAAAGACAGCTCCTACAATGAGCAGTTCTTC. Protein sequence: CSAKKDSSYNEQFF.

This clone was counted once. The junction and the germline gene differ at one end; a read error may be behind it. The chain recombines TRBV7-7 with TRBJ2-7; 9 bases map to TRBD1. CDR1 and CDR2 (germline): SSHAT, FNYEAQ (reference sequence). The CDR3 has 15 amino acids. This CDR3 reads CASSLGQGPTYEQYF. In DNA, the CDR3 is TGTGCTAGCAGCTTGGGACAGGGTCCAACCTACGAGCAGTACTTC.

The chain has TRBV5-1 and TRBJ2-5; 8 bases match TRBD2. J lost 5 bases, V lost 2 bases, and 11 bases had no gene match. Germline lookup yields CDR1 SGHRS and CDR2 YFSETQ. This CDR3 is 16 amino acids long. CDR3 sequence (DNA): TGCGCCAGCAGCTTCGGGCGGGGGGCCACCAGGGAGACCCAGTACTTC. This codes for CASSFGRGATRETQYF.

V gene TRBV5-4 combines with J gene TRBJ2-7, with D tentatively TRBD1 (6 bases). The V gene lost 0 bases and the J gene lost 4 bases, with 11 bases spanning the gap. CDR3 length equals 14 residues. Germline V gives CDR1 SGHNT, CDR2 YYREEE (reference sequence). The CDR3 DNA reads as TGTGCCAGCAGCTTGGCGGGACAAGATTACGAGCAGTACTTC. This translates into CASSLAGQDYEQYF. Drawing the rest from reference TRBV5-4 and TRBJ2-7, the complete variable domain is ETGVTQSPTHLIKTRGQQVTLRCSSQSGHNTVSWYQQALGQGPQFIFQYYREEENGRGNFPPRFSGLQFPNYSSELNVNALELDDSALYLCASSLAGQDYEQYFGPGTRLTVT.

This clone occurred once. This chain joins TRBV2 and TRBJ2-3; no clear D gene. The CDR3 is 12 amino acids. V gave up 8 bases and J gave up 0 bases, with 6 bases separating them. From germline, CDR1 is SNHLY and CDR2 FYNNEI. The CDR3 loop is CASCASTDTQYF. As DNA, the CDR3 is TGTGCCAGCTGTGCTAGCACAGATACGCAGTATTTT.

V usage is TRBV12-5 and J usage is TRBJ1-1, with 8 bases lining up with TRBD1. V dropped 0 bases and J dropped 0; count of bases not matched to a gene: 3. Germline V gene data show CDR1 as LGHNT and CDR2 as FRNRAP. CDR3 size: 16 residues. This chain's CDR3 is CASGLVAGGMNTEAFF. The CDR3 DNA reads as TGTGCTAGTGGTTTGGTAGCAGGGGGCATGAACACTGAAGCTTTCTTT.

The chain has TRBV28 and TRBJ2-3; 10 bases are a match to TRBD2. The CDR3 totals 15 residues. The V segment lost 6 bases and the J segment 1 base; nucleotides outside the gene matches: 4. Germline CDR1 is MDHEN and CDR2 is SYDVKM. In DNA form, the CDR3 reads TGTGCCAGCAGCCCCAGCGGGGGGGGCACAGATACGCAGTATTTT. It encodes CASSPSGGGTDTQYF.

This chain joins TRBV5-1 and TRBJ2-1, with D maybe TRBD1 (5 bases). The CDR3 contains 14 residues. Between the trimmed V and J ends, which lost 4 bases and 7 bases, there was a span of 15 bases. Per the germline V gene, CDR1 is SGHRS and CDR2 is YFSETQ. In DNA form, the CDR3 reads TGCGCCAGCAGCGTCCTAGGGGTGCCTAATGAGCAGTTCTTC. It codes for CASSVLGVPNEQFF.

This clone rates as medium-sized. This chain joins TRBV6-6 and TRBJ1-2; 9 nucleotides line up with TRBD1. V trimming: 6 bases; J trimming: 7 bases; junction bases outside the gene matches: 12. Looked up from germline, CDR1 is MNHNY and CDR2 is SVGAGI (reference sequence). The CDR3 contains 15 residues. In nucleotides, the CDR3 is TGTGCCAGCAGCCCCCTAGCGGACAGGGGTATTGGCTACACCTTC. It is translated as CASSPLADRGIGYTF.

The DNA for the CDR3 is TGCGCCAGCAGCCCAGGGACTAGCGGGGGAACAGATACGCAGTATTTT. The encoded protein is CASSPGTSGGTDTQYF. The gene calls are TRBV5-1 and TRBJ2-3; 14 nucleotides align to TRBD2. CDR1 and CDR2 (germline): SGHRS, YFSETQ. The trim removed 4 bases at V and 3 bases at J, leaving 4 bases unmatched. The CDR3 has 16 amino acids.

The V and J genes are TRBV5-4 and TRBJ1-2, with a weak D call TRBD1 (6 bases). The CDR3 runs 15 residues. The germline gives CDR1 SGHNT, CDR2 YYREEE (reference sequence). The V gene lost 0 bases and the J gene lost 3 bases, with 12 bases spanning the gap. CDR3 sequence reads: CASSLGSGAHYGYTF. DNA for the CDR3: TGTGCCAGCAGCTTGGGATCAGGGGCCCACTATGGCTACACCTTC.

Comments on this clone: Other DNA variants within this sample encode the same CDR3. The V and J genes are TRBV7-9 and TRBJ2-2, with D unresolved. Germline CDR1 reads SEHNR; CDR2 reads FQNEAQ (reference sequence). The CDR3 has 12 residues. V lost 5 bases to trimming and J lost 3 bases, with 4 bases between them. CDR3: CASSPYTGELFF. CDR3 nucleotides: TGTGCCAGCAGCCCCTACACCGGGGAGCTGTTTTTT.

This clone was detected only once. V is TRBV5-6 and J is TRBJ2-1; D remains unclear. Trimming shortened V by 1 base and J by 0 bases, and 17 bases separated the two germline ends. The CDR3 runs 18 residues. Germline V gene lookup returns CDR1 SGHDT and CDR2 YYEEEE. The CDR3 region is CASSLFPVTGSSYNEQFF. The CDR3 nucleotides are TGTGCCAGCAGCTTGTTCCCCGTTACGGGTAGCTCCTACAATGAGCAGTTCTTC.

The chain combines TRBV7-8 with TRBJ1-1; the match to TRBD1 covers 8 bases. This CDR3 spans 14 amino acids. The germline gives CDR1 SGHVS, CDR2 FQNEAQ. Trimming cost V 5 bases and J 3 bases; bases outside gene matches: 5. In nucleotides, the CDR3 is TGTGCCAGCAGCCCCGGACAGGGAGACACTGAAGCTTTCTTT. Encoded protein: CASSPGQGDTEAFF.

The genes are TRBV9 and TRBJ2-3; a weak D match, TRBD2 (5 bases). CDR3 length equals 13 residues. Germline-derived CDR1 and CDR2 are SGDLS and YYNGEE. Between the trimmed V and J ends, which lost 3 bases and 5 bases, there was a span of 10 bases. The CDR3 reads CASSGLSGDTQYF. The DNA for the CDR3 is TGTGCCAGCAGCGGACTGAGCGGAGATACGCAGTATTTT.